Given below is one T cell receptor (beta chain) in context. This clonotype was observed a handful of times. No cognate antigen has been identified for it. No much larger clone exists at a distance of one base, and base qualities are not known. From the germline V gene, CDR1 is MNHEY and CDR2 is SVGAGI. From cysteine to phenylalanine, the CDR3 is 16 amino acids long. The kept DNA is CDR3 alone, 48 bases in frame from the first base. V lost 2 bases and J lost 4 bases; the stretch between them is 15 bases long. The library was built by means of RACE. The run used a NextSeq 500. Library preparation attached unique molecular identifiers to individual cDNA molecules for quantitative, reproducible TCR counting. For every blood RNA sample, sequencing covered both the TCR alpha and TCR beta chains. The paper's processing steps were these. Samples had a median of approximately 96,000 TCRs, with a range from about 23,224 to 750,000. V, J and CDR3 annotation of the TCR reads was performed with the Decombinator software suite. For PS versus PT1 abundance plots, all samples were subsampled to the same number of TCRs (28,000). TCRs were defined as expanded if absent before sensitization and observed at least eight times at the 2-week time point. The public reads were run again by TCRdb, first through fastp at Q25 and then through MiXCR, and only productive beta chains were kept. A single entry per CDR3 protein holds the most common genes and DNA from its merged rows. These V and J calls rely on TCRdb rather than the paper's analysis. Present in this sample are about 110,000 distinct CDR3 sequences, 9.5% to 15% of which were seen just once. The ten largest clonotypes hold 1.6% of the sample.

The time point label here, explained by the study, means: pre-sensitization, week 0. Per the publication, the treatment or condition label means: therapeutic diphenylcyclopropenone sensitization with weekly scalp DPC. Blood at each patch-test visit was drawn before the patch test was applied. Patients were eligible if aged 18 to 70, diagnosed with alopecia and judged suitable for DPC therapy, and pregnant patients were excluded. Unfractionated whole blood was collected in Tempus Blood RNA tubes, and total RNA was extracted from that blood. The source of the sample is a study of human T cells and chemical hapten exposure (dated by TCRdb to about 2021). Turning to the overall study: For sensitization, 2% DPC in acetone was applied to a roughly 2 cm by roughly 2 cm area of upper inner arm skin. Throughout the study period of roughly five months, patients also received therapeutic DPC doses to the scalp every week. Patch testing was done on the upper back using Finn chambers containing 0.01% DPC, and results were scored after 6 days according to International Contact Dermatitis Research Group standards. The mostly female patient cohort included alopecia areata with under or over 50% scalp involvement, alopecia totalis and alopecia universalis. Libraries were pooled for sequencing, and variation in per-sample TCR yields was attributed mainly to small differences in library volumes within the pool. In alopecia patients, the study followed how the peripheral blood TCR repertoire changed in vivo over primary and secondary sensitization to diphenylcyclopropenone (DPC), a hapten. Blood samples were taken from patients before sensitization (week 0) and then at 2, 6 and about 24 weeks after DPC sensitization. Roughly 30 alopecia patients provided blood for TCR sequencing at one to four time points (pre-sensitization, 2, 6 and 24 weeks).

General conclusions and limits of the study: Repeated subsampling changed both the strength of the expansion versus patch-test correlation and the threshold at which that correlation became significant. Patch test score correlated positively with the number of PT1 expanded TCRs, reaching significance at thresholds 8, 16 and 32 but not at 4. Because all patients had alopecia, a presumed autoimmune disease, the immune response of the patients might differ from that of healthy individuals. Compared with pre-sensitization or healthy control sets, expanded TCRs formed significantly more large CDR3 similarity clusters, which is consistent with antigen-driven responses. The number of TCRs above 1 in 1000 frequency did not change with DPC sensitization; there was no evidence of global repertoire structure alterations.

Source: whole blood, taken in connection with sensitization to the hapten diphenylcyclopropenone (DPC). The source is a woman aged 45-59 years with alopecia areata. Some clones in this sample may be carry-over from other donors' samples. The V gene is TRBV6-5 and the J gene is TRBJ1-3, with the D gene uncertain. The DNA sequence follows: TGTGCCAGCAGTTACGGGCAGCCGTCCTCCGGAAACACCATATATTTT. Its protein is CASSYGQPSSGNTIYF.